The 3 T cell receptor beta chains listed next were all sequenced from one sample in a study of blood T cell repertoires in COVID-19. The table came from immunoSEQ multiplex PCR; TCRdb's copy has only in-frame clones and leaves some out. The repertoire holds over 250,000 clones, with 90% as singletons. The material sequenced was PBMCs or T cells enriched from blood (not recorded which). These receptors were collected from a man in his 60s who had recovered from COVID-19.

The rearrangement joins TRBV9 to TRBJ1-2; D is ambiguous. The CDR3 has 15 amino acids. V lost 4 bases and J 9 bases, leaving 22 bases between the germline ends. In germline, CDR1 is SGDLS, CDR2 YYNGEE. CDR3 loop: CASSTSGRLSPRYTF. The DNA for the CDR3 is TGTGCCAGCAGCACAAGCGGCAGGCTTAGCCCCCGCTACACCTTC.

This chain links TRBV28 with TRBJ1-2; 7 nucleotides align to TRBD1. Germline CDR1 is MDHEN and CDR2 is SYDVKM. This CDR3 comprises 12 residues. The V segment lost 8 bases and the J segment 2 bases; nucleotides outside the gene matches: 2. The CDR3 region is CASRDRNYGYTF. The CDR3 DNA sequence: TGTGCCAGCCGGGACAGAAACTATGGCTACACCTTC.

This clone was picked up one time. The J gene is TRBJ2-1, the V gene TRBV18, with no clear D. Between the trimmed V and J ends, which lost 5 bases and 10 bases, there was a span of 15 bases. This CDR3 has 13 amino acids. Germline CDR1 reads KGHSH; CDR2 reads LQKENI. The CDR3 region is CASSTTARSEQFF. CDR3 DNA sequence: TGTGCCAGCTCAACCACAGCCCGCTCAGAGCAGTTCTTC.